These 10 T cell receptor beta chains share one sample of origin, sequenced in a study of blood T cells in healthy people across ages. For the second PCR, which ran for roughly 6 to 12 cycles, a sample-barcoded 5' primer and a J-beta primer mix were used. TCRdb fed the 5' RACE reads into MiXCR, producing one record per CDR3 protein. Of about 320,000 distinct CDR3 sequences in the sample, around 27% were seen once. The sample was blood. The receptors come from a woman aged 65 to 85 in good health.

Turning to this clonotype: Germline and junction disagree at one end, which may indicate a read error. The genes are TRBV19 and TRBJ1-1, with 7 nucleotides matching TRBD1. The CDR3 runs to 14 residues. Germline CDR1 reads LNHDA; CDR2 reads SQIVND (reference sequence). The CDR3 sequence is CASRAKGQQTEVFF. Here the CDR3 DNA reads TGTGCCAGTAGGGCTAAGGGACAGCAGACTGAAGTTTTCTTT.

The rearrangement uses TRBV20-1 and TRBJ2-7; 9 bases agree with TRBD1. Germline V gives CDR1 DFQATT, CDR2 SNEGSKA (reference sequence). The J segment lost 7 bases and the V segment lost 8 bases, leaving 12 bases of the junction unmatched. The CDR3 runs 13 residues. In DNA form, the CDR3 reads TGCAGTTGTCCGGGACAGGGACATAGAGAGCAGTACTTC. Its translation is CSCPGQGHREQYF.

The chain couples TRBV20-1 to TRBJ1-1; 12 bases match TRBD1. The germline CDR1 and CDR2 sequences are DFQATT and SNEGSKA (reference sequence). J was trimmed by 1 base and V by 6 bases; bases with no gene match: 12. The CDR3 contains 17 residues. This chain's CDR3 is CSATSGTGGRGNTEAFF. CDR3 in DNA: TGCAGTGCCACATCCGGGACAGGGGGCAGGGGGAACACTGAAGCTTTCTTT.

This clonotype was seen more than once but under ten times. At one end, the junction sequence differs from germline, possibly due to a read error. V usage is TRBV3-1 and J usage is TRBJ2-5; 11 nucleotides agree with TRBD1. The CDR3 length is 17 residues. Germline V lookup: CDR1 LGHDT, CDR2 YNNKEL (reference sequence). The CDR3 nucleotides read TGTGCCAGCAGCCAAGAATCCGGGACAGGGGGAAGGAATGAGCAGTCCTTC. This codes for CASSQESGTGGRNEQSF.

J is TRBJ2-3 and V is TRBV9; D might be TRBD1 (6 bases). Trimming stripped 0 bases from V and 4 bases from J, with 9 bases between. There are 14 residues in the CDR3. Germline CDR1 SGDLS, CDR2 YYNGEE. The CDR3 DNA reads TGTGCCAGCAGCGTAGTCCCAGGGGCAGATACGCAGTATTTT. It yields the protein CASSVVPGADTQYF.

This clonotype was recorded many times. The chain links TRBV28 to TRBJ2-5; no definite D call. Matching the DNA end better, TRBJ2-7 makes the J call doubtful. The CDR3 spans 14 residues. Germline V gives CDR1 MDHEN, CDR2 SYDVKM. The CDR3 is CASSPGAGRYEQYF. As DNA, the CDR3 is TGTGCCAGCAGCCCCGGTGCAGGCCGCTACGAGCAGTACTTC.

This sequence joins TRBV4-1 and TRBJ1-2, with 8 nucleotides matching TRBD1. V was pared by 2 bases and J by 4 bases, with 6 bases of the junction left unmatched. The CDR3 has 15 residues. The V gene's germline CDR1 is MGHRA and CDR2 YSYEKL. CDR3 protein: CASSQPTGALYGYTF. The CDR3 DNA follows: TGCGCCAGCAGCCAACCGACAGGGGCGCTCTATGGCTACACCTTC.

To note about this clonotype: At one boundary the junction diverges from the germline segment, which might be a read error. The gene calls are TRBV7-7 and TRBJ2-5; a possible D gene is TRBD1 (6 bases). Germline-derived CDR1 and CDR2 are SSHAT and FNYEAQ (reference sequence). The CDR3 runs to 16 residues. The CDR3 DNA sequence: TGTGCTAGCAGCCACACAAGGACAGCTAGGGGGGAGACCCAGTACTTC. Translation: CASSHTRTARGETQYF.

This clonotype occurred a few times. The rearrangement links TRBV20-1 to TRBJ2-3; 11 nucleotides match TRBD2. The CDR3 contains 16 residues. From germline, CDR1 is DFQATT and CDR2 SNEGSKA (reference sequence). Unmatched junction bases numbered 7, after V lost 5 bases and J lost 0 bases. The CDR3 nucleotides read TGCAGTGCTCGAACATGGACTAGCGGGAGCACAGATACGCAGTATTTT. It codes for CSARTWTSGSTDTQYF.

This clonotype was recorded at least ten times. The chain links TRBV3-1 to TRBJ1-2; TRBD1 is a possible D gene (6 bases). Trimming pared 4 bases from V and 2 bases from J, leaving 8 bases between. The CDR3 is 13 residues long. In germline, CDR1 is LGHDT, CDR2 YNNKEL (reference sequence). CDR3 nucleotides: TGTGCCAGCAGCCGAACAGGGAACTATGGCTACACCTTC. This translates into CASSRTGNYGYTF.